This record concerns one TCR beta chain sequence. In the PCR, 60 Vbeta and 13 Jbeta primers were used. Sequencing used immunoSEQ multiplex PCR; TCRdb keeps in-frame clones, though not all of them. The repertoire holds 100,000 to 150,000 clones, roughly four fifths seen once, with 5.5% to 7% in the top ten. This sample is drawn from a study of cytomegalovirus exposure and HLA in healthy donors. CDR3 size: 14 residues. V lost 0 bases and J lost 6, with 13 bases in between. Germline V gene sequence: CDR1 SGHRS, CDR2 YFSETQ. V and J are TRBV5-1 and TRBJ2-7, with a possible D match to TRBD2 (5 bases). The receptor's source is a woman in her thirties or forties in good health and CMV-seropositive. The specimen was PBMCs. CDR3 protein: CASSLVGEWGEQYF. CDR3 in DNA: TGCGCCAGCAGCTTGGTGGGAGAGTGGGGCGAGCAGTACTTC.